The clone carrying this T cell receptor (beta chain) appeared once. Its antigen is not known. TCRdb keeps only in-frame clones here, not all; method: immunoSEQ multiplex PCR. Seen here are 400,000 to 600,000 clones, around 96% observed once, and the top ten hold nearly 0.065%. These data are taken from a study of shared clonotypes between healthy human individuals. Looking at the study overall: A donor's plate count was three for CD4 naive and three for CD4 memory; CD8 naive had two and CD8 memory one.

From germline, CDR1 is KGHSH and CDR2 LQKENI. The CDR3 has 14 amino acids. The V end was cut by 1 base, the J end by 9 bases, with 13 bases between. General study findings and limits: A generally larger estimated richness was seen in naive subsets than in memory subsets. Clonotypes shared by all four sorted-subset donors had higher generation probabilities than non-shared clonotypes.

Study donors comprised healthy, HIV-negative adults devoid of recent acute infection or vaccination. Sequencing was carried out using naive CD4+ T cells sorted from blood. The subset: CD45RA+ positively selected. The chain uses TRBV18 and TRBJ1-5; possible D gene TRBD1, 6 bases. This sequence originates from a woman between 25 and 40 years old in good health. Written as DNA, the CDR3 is TGTGCCAGCTCACCACACAGGGAAGATGGGCCCCAGCATTTT. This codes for CASSPHREDGPQHF.